In its sample, the clone carrying this T cell receptor beta chain was seen a few times. Its antigen is as yet unknown. Both ends of each TCR cDNA library bore sample-specific barcodes. From the 5' RACE reads, TCRdb called clonotypes with MiXCR, one entry per CDR3 protein. The sample holds roughly 380,000 distinct CDR3 sequences; roughly 31% are singletons and the top ten take approximately 6.6%. The sample comes from a study of identical twins' blood T cells. Study findings and constraints: Abundant TCRbeta CDR3s overlapped more between twins than with unrelated donors. Mainly, cloneset size products determined shared clonotypes, twins included. Twin similarity might stem from environmental factors, not only genetics.

Trimming took 4 bases from V and 2 from J; bases not matched to a gene: 5. The CDR3 has 16 amino acids. CDR1 SGHRS and CDR2 YFSETQ come from the germline V gene. The rearrangement joins TRBV5-1 to TRBJ2-4, with 11 bases identical to TRBD2. The sample taken for sequencing was PBMCs. This sequence originates from a woman aged 18-49 years in good health. In DNA, the CDR3 is TGCGCCAGCAGCGTTAGCGGGGGGGCCTCCAAAAACATTCAGTACTTC. Its protein product is CASSVSGGASKNIQYF.